This TCR beta chain was captured by sequencing in a study of cytomegalovirus exposure and HLA in healthy donors. Findings of the study overall: Near-uniform donor sequencing depth was presumed by presence/absence analyses.

Notes on this clone: Its antigen remains unknown.

A multiplex PCR was run with 60 Vbeta primers and 13 Jbeta primers. The assay was immunoSEQ multiplex PCR, and TCRdb's table has in-frame clones only and misses some. The top ten hold over 6% of the sample, which has 140,000 to 150,000 clones, about 75% seen once. The TCR was taken from a man aged 25 to 40 in good health and CMV-seronegative. Sample: PBMCs.

CDR3 bases: TGTGCCAGCAGCTCCAGGGTATCTGGAAACACCATATATTTT. Translating it yields CASSSRVSGNTIYF. V and J are TRBV7-2 and TRBJ1-3, with a weak D call TRBD1 (5 bases). This CDR3 contains 14 residues. Germline CDR1 and CDR2: SGHTA and FQGNSA. Trimming removed 4 bases from V and 1 base from J, with 8 bases in between.